The rows below give T cell receptor beta chains drawn from one sample of a study of shared clonotypes between healthy human individuals. The repertoire was sequenced with immunoSEQ multiplex PCR; TCRdb's copy has only in-frame clones and lacks some. The repertoire holds 2 million to 2.5 million clones, 80% to 95% seen once, with about 0.36% in the top ten. Sequenced input: naive CD4+ T cells from PBMCs. The receptors were sampled from a man between 18 and 29 years old in good health. Some clones in this sample may be carry-over from other donors' samples. The CDR3 runs from the conserved cysteine through the conserved F or W. The order of the fields is D gene, V gene, J gene, clone size, CDR3 protein, CDR3 DNA. The D gene is left open where the match is weak. Clone size is given for some rows only: seen once, a few or many times, or a class if the clone is expanded.

d_gene: TRBD1
v_gene: TRBV2
j_gene: TRBJ1-2
abundance: .
CDR3aa: CASTTPKTGRGDYGYTF
CDR3nt: TGTGCCAGCACCACCCCAAAGACAGGGCGTGGAGACTATGGCTACACCTTC

d_gene: .
v_gene: TRBV29-1
j_gene: TRBJ2-7
abundance: .
CDR3aa: CSVRTETSYEQYF
CDR3nt: TGCAGCGTGCGGACAGAGACCTCCTACGAGCAGTACTTC

d_gene: .
v_gene: TRBV6-5
j_gene: TRBJ2-5
abundance: few
CDR3aa: CASGWARQETQYF
CDR3nt: TGTGCCAGCGGATGGGCCAGACAAGAGACCCAGTACTTC

d_gene: .
v_gene: TRBV6-5
j_gene: TRBJ1-5
abundance: few
CDR3aa: CASRFLTAGREPQHF
CDR3nt: TGTGCCAGCCGATTCCTGACAGCCGGGAGAGAACCCCAGCATTTT

d_gene: .
v_gene: TRBV5-1
j_gene: TRBJ2-1
abundance: .
CDR3aa: CASTPGGIAYNEQFF
CDR3nt: TGCGCCAGCACCCCGGGCGGGATCGCCTACAATGAGCAGTTCTTC

d_gene: .
v_gene: TRBV19
j_gene: TRBJ1-1
abundance: .
CDR3aa: CASSGTQHEAFF
CDR3nt: TGTGCCAGTTCCGGGACCCAGCATGAAGCTTTCTTT

d_gene: TRBD1
v_gene: TRBV5-1
j_gene: TRBJ1-2
abundance: .
CDR3aa: CASSPRGTGANYGYTF
CDR3nt: TGCGCCAGCAGCCCGCGAGGGACAGGAGCTAACTATGGCTACACCTTC

d_gene: .
v_gene: TRBV18
j_gene: TRBJ1-5
abundance: .
CDR3aa: CASSPSESNQPQHF
CDR3nt: TGTGCCAGCTCACCAAGCGAATCCAATCAGCCCCAGCATTTT

d_gene: .
v_gene: TRBV19
j_gene: TRBJ1-5
abundance: .
CDR3aa: CASSMKGFSGQPQHF
CDR3nt: TGTGCCAGTAGTATGAAGGGTTTCAGCGGTCAGCCCCAGCATTTT

d_gene: TRBD1
v_gene: TRBV6-5
j_gene: TRBJ1-1
abundance: .
CDR3aa: CASSDHGTGGRAFF
CDR3nt: TGTGCCAGCAGTGACCACGGGACAGGGGGGCGAGCTTTCTTT

d_gene: .
v_gene: TRBV5-1
j_gene: TRBJ1-2
abundance: .
CDR3aa: CASSVGGNADGYTF
CDR3nt: TGCGCCAGCAGCGTGGGGGGGAATGCGGATGGCTACACCTTC

d_gene: .
v_gene: TRBV11-2
j_gene: TRBJ2-7
abundance: .
CDR3aa: CASRFTYEQYF
CDR3nt: TGTGCCAGCAGGTTTACCTACGAGCAGTACTTC

d_gene: TRBD1
v_gene: TRBV7-9
j_gene: TRBJ1-4
abundance: once
CDR3aa: CASSPDRVGEKLFF
CDR3nt: TGTGCCAGCAGCCCAGACAGGGTGGGTGAAAAACTGTTTTTT

d_gene: .
v_gene: TRBV27
j_gene: TRBJ2-7
abundance: .
CDR3aa: CASSFLQAAYEQYF
CDR3nt: TGTGCCAGCAGTTTCCTCCAGGCCGCCTACGAGCAGTACTTC

d_gene: .
v_gene: TRBV28
j_gene: TRBJ1-5
abundance: few
CDR3aa: CASNDQGRPQHF
CDR3nt: TGTGCCAGCAATGATCAGGGGAGGCCCCAGCATTTT

d_gene: .
v_gene: TRBV11-2
j_gene: TRBJ2-2
abundance: .
CDR3aa: CASSLGRTRNTGELFF
CDR3nt: TGTGCCAGCAGCTTAGGCCGAACGAGAAACACCGGGGAGCTGTTTTTT

d_gene: TRBD1
v_gene: TRBV11-2
j_gene: TRBJ2-3
abundance: .
CDR3aa: CASSPIRQGRSVADTQYF
CDR3nt: TGTGCCAGCAGCCCAATTCGACAGGGAAGGTCGGTTGCAGATACGCAGTATTTT

d_gene: TRBD2
v_gene: TRBV9
j_gene: TRBJ2-7
abundance: .
CDR3aa: CASSVAGGRALTF
CDR3nt: TGTGCCAGCAGCGTAGCGGGCGGGAGGGCCCTCACCTTC

d_gene: TRBD2
v_gene: TRBV9
j_gene: TRBJ2-1
abundance: .
CDR3aa: CASSVSPREVGQFF
CDR3nt: TGTGCCAGCAGCGTAAGCCCGCGGGAGGTCGGGCAGTTCTTC

d_gene: .
v_gene: TRBV5-1
j_gene: TRBJ2-2
abundance: .
CDR3aa: CASSSRTTGELFF
CDR3nt: TGCGCCAGCAGCTCCCGGACAACCGGGGAGCTGTTTTTT

d_gene: .
v_gene: TRBV9
j_gene: TRBJ2-1
abundance: .
CDR3aa: CASSVVYSTKEQFF
CDR3nt: TGTGCCAGCAGCGTAGTATACAGTACAAAAGAACAGTTCTTC

d_gene: TRBD1
v_gene: TRBV6-5
j_gene: TRBJ2-2
abundance: .
CDR3aa: CASSYSGQVTTGELFF
CDR3nt: TGTGCCAGCAGTTACTCGGGACAGGTGACCACCGGGGAGCTGTTTTTT

d_gene: TRBD2
v_gene: TRBV30
j_gene: TRBJ2-1
abundance: .
CDR3aa: CAFNRDRTLELTSGRMNEQFF
CDR3nt: TGTGCCTTCAACCGGGACAGGACCCTTGAATTGACTAGCGGGAGGATGAATGAGCAGTTCTTC

d_gene: .
v_gene: TRBV5-1
j_gene: TRBJ2-5
abundance: .
CDR3aa: CASSPHVDQETQYF
CDR3nt: TGCGCCAGCAGTCCGCACGTAGACCAAGAGACCCAGTACTTC

d_gene: .
v_gene: TRBV6-5
j_gene: TRBJ1-1
abundance: once
CDR3aa: CASSSKRASTEAFF
CDR3nt: TGTGCCAGCAGTTCGAAAAGGGCGTCCACTGAAGCTTTCTTT